The 6 T cell receptor beta chains presented below share a single source sample, sequenced in a study of blood T cell repertoires in COVID-19. Data came from immunoSEQ multiplex PCR; TCRdb stores just in-frame clones and leaves some out. The data contain 200,000 to 250,000 clones, approximately 78% of them seen just once; the ten biggest clones take up 8.2%. Source material: peripheral blood. All receptors come from a woman older than 75 with COVID-19, enrolled during active disease.

The genes are TRBV28 and TRBJ2-1; D is ambiguous. Per the germline V gene, CDR1 is MDHEN and CDR2 is SYDVKM. Trimming took 3 bases from V and 2 from J, leaving 2 bases between them. This CDR3 comprises 12 residues. CDR3 nucleotide sequence: TGTGCCAGCAGTTTCACCTACAATGAGCAGTTCTTC. It codes for CASSFTYNEQFF.

This chain links TRBV7-2 with TRBJ2-7; no definite D call. Germline values: CDR1 SGHTA, CDR2 FQGNSA. The CDR3 totals 14 residues. V lost 5 bases to trimming and J lost 3 bases, with 14 bases between them. In DNA form, the CDR3 reads TGTGCCAGCAGCGCCGCCGGAGCGTTCTACGAGCAGTACTTC. Encoded protein: CASSAAGAFYEQYF. Full variable domain (rest looked up from reference TRBV7-2 and TRBJ2-7): GAGVSQSPSNKVTEKGKDVELRCDPISGHTALYWYRQSLGQGLEFLIYFQGNSAPDKSGLPSDRFSAERTGGSVSTLTIQRTQQEDSAVYLCASSAAGAFYEQYFGPGTRLTVT.

The chain links TRBV5-6 to TRBJ1-4; 10 bases are shared with TRBD1. The length of the CDR3 is 15 residues. V shed 2 bases, J shed 8 bases, and the junction held 6 bases outside the gene matches. Germline assignment: CDR1 SGHDT and CDR2 YYEEEE. CDR3 residues: CASSFRTGGREKLFF. In DNA form, the CDR3 reads TGTGCCAGCAGCTTCAGGACAGGGGGAAGAGAAAAACTGTTTTTT.

The chain has TRBV11-2 and TRBJ2-6; unclear D gene. With 2 bases removed from V and 2 bases from J, the gap between germline ends came to 4 bases. This CDR3 is 14 amino acids long. Germline V CDR1 and CDR2: SGHAT, FQNNGV. The CDR3, as DNA: TGTGCCAGCAGCTTATCGGCTGGGGCCAACGTCCTGACTTTC. Protein sequence: CASSLSAGANVLTF.

This chain links TRBV30 with TRBJ2-7, with 10 bases aligning to TRBD2. Germline values: CDR1 GTSNPN, CDR2 SVGIG (reference sequence). The CDR3 has 14 amino acids. Trimming took 4 bases from V and 9 from J; bases not matched to a gene: 12. The CDR3 DNA sequence: TGTGCCTGGAAGGGAGCGGGAGGGCCTGTAGGGCAGTACTTC. It yields the protein CAWKGAGGPVGQYF.

This rearrangement joins TRBV19 to TRBJ1-2; 7 bases are shared with TRBD1. The CDR3 length is 15 residues. The germline CDR1 and CDR2 sequences are LNHDA and SQIVND (reference sequence). The V and J ends lost 3 bases and 4 bases, in that order; junction bases with no gene match: 8. This chain's CDR3 is CASSIDRESVYGYTF. The CDR3 DNA follows: TGTGCCAGTAGTATCGACAGGGAATCGGTCTATGGCTACACCTTC. Full variable domain (remainder filled in from reference TRBV19 and TRBJ1-2): DGGITQSPKYLFRKEGQNVTLSCEQNLNHDAMYWYRQDPGQGLRLIYYSQIVNDFQKGDIAEGYSVSREKKESFPLTVTSAQKNPTAFYLCASSIDRESVYGYTFGSGTRLTVV.